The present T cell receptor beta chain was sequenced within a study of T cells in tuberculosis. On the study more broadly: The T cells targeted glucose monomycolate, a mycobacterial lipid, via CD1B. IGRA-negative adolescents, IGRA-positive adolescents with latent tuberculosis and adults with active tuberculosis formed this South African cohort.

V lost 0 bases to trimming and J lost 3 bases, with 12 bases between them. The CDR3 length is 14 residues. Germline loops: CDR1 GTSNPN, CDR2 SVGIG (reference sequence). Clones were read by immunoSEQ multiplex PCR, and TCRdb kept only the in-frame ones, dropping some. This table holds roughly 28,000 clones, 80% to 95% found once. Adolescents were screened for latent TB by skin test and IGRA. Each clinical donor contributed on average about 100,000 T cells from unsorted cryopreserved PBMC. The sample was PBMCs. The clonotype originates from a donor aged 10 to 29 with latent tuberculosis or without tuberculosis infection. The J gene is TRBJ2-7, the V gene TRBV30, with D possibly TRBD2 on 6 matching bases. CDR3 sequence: CAWSVGQGGYEQYF. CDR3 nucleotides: TGTGCCTGGAGTGTTGGGCAGGGAGGCTACGAGCAGTACTTC. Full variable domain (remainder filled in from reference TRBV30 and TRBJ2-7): SQTIHQWPATLVQPVGSPLSLECTVEGTSNPNLYWYRQAAGRGLQLLFYSVGIGQISSEVPQNLSASRPQDRQFILSSKKLLLSDSGFYLCAWSVGQGGYEQYFGPGTRLTVT.